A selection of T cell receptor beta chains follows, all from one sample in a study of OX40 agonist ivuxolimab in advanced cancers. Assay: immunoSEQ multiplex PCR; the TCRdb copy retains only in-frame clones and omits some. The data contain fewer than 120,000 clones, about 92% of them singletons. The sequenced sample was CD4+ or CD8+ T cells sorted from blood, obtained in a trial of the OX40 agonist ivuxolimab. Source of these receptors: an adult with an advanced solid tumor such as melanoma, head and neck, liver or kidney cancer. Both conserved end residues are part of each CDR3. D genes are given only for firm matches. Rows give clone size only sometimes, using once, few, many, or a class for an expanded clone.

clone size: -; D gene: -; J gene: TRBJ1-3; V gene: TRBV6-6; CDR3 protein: CASSLWVEDNTIYF; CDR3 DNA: TGTGCCAGCAGTTTGTGGGTTGAGGACAACACCATATATTTT
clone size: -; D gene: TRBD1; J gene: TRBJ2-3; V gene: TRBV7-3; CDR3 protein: CASSSGTGYTDTQYF; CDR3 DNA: TGTGCCAGCAGCTCCGGGACAGGATACACAGATACGCAGTATTTT
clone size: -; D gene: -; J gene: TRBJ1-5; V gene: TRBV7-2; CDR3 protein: CASSLEEGENQPQHF; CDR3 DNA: TGTGCCAGCAGCTTAGAAGAGGGTGAAAATCAGCCCCAGCATTTT
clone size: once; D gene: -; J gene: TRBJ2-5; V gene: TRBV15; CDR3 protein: CATSRDKGMEETQYF; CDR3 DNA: TGTGCCACCAGCAGAGATAAGGGTATGGAGGAGACCCAGTACTTC
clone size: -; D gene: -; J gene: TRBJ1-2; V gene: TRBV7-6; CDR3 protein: CASSLDPLYGYTF; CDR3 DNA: TGTGCCAGCAGCTTAGATCCGCTTTATGGCTACACCTTC
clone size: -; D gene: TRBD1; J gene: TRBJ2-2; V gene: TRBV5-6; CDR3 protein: CASSPGTANTGELFF; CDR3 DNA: TGTGCCAGCAGTCCCGGGACAGCAAACACCGGGGAGCTGTTTTTT
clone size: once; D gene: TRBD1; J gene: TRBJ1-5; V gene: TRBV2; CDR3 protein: CASSRQGLGNQPQHF; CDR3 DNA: TGTGCCAGCAGCAGACAGGGGTTGGGCAATCAGCCCCAGCATTTT
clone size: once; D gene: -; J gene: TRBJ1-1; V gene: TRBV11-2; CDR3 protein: CASSFTENTEAFF; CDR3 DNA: TGTGCCAGCAGTTTTACGGAAAACACTGAAGCTTTCTTT
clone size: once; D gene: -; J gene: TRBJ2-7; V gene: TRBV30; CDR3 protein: CAWSVHGYEQYF; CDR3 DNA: TGTGCCTGGAGTGTACACGGCTACGAGCAGTACTTC
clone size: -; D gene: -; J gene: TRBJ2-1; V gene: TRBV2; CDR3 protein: CASNLGDYNEQFF; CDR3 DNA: TGTGCCAGCAATCTTGGGGATTACAATGAGCAGTTCTTC
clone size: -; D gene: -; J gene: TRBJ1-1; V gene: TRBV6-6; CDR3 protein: CASSLSGKRSEAFF; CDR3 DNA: TGTGCCAGCAGTTTATCAGGGAAGCGATCTGAAGCTTTCTTT
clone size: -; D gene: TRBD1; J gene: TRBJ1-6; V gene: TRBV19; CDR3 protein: CASSSQGANSPLHF; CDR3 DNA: TGTGCCAGTAGTAGTCAGGGGGCAAATTCACCCCTCCACTTT
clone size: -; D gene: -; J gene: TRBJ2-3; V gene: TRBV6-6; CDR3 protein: CASSYETTDTQYF; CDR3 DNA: TGTGCCAGCAGTTACGAGACCACAGATACGCAGTATTTT
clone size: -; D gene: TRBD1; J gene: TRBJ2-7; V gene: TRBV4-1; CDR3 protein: CASSTGQGRSEQYF; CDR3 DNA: TGCGCCAGCAGCACAGGACAGGGGCGTTCCGAGCAGTACTTC
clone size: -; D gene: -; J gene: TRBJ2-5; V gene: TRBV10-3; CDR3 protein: CAISESRGQYQETQYF; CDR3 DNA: TGTGCCATCAGTGAGTCGAGGGGCCAGTACCAAGAGACCCAGTACTTC
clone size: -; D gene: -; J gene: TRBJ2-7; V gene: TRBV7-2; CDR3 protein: CASSPYEQYF; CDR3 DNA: TGTGCCAGCAGCCCCTACGAGCAGTACTTC
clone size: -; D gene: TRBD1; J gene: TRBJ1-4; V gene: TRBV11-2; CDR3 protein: CASRIPGQGDEKLFF; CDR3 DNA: TGTGCCAGCAGAATCCCGGGACAGGGTGATGAAAAACTGTTTTTT
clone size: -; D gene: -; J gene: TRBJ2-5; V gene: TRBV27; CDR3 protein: CASSLYLRETQYF; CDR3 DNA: TGTGCCAGCAGTTTATATCTTCGGGAGACCCAGTACTTC
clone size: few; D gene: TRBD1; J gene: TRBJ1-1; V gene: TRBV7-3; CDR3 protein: CASSLDRLGEAFF; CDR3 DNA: TGTGCCAGCAGCCTGGACAGGCTGGGTGAAGCTTTCTTT
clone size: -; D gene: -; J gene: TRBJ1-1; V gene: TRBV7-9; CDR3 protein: CASSSQGVDTEAFF; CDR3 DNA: TGTGCCAGCAGCTCACAGGGTGTTGACACTGAAGCTTTCTTT
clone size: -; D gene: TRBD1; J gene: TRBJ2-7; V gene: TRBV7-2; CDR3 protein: CASRRDRVASAAYEQYF; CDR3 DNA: TGTGCCAGCAGACGAGACAGGGTAGCATCCGCCGCCTACGAGCAGTACTTC
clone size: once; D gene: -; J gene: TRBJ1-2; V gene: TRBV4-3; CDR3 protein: CASSQVSGPYGYTF; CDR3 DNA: TGCGCCAGCAGCCAAGTGAGCGGTCCCTATGGCTACACCTTC
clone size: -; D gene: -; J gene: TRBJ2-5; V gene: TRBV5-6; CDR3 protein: CASSLPTRDVQETQYF; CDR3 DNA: TGTGCCAGCAGCTTGCCAACCCGGGACGTACAAGAGACCCAGTACTTC
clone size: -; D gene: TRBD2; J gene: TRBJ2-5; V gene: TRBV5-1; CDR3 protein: CASSLEGLRETQYF; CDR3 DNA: TGCGCCAGCAGCTTGGAGGGACTAAGAGAGACCCAGTACTTC
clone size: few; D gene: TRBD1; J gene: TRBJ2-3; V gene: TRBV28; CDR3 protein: CASSLDPPGQGTDTQYF; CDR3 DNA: TGTGCCAGCAGTTTGGATCCCCCGGGACAGGGCACAGATACGCAGTATTTT
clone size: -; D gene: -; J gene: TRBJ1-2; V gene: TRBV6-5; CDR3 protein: CASSYSGFKGYYGYTF; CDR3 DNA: TGTGCCAGCAGTTATTCGGGTTTTAAAGGCTACTATGGCTACACCTTC
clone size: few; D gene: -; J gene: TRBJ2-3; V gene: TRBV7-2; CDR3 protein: CASSLYTDTQYF; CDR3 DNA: TGTGCCAGCAGCCTGTACACAGATACGCAGTATTTT
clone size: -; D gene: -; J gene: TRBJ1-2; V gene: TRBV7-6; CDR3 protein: CASTPNRRSGYTF; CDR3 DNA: TGTGCCAGCACCCCTAATAGGAGATCTGGCTACACCTTC
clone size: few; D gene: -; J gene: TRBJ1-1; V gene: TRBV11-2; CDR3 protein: CASSLAGGAFF; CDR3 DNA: TGTGCCAGCAGCTTGGCGGGAGGAGCTTTCTTT
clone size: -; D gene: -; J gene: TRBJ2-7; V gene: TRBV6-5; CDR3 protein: CASRIDISYEQYF; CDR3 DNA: TGTGCCAGCAGAATTGATATTTCCTACGAGCAGTACTTC
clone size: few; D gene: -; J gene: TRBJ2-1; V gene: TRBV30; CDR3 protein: CAWSVIWGTYSYNEQFF; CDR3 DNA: TGTGCCTGGAGTGTGATTTGGGGGACCTACTCCTACAATGAGCAGTTCTTC
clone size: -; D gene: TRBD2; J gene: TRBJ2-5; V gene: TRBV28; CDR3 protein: CASSSRGTQETQYF; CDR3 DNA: TGTGCCAGCAGTTCGCGGGGGACCCAAGAGACCCAGTACTTC
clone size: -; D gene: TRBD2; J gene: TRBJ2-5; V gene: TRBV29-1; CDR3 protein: CSVGERETGVETQYF; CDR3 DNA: TGCAGCGTGGGGGAGCGGGAGACGGGCGTGGAGACCCAGTACTTC
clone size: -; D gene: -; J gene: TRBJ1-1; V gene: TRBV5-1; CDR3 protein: CASSLEGPMNTEAFF; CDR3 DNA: TGCGCCAGCAGCTTGGAGGGCCCGATGAACACTGAAGCTTTCTTT
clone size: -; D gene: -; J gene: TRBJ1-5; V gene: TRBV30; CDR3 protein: CAWTRRGTVYSNQPQHF; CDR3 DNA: TGTGCCTGGACCCGGAGGGGCACAGTTTATAGCAATCAGCCCCAGCATTTT
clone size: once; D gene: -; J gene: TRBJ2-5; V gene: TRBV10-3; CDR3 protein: CAIRGEGGQETQYF; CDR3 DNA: TGTGCCATCAGAGGAGAGGGGGGCCAAGAGACCCAGTACTTC
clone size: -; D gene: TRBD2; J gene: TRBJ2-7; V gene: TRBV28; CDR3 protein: CASSSELARLPYEQYF; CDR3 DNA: TGTGCCAGCAGTTCAGAACTAGCGAGGCTCCCCTACGAGCAGTACTTC
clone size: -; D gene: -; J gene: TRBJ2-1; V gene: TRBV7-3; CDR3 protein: CASSLLQGTFDEQFF; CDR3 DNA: TGTGCCAGCAGCTTACTCCAGGGGACCTTCGATGAGCAGTTCTTC
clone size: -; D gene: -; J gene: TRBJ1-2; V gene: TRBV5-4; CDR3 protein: CASSFERQVRYTF; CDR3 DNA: TGTGCCAGCAGCTTCGAGAGACAGGTCAGATACACCTTC
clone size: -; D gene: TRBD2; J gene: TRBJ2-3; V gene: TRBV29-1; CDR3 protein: CSVGGGSTDTQYF; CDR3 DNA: TGCAGCGTTGGGGGGGGGAGCACAGATACGCAGTATTTT
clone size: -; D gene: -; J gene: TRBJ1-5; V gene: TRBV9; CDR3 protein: CASSFEGSNQPQHF; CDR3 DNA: TGTGCCAGCAGCTTCGAGGGTAGCAATCAGCCCCAGCATTTT
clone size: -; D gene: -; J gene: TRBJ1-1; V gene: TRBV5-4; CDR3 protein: CASSSALRENTEAFF; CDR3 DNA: TGTGCCAGCAGCTCGGCCCTTAGGGAGAACACTGAAGCTTTCTTT
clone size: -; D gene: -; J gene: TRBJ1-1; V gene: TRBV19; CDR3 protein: CATLAGGTEAFF; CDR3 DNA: TGTGCCACCCTAGCCGGGGGCACTGAAGCTTTCTTT
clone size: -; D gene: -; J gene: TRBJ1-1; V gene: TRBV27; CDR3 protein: CASSPGGGRDTEAFF; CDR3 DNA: TGTGCCAGCAGTCCGGGGGGAGGAAGGGACACTGAAGCTTTCTTT
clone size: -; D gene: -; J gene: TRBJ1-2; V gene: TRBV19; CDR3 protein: CASRPQEAGRFYGYTF; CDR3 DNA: TGTGCCAGTAGGCCTCAGGAAGCGGGCAGGTTCTATGGCTACACCTTC
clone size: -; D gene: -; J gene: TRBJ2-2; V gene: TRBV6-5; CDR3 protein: CASSVDRMNTGELFF; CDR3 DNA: TGTGCCAGCAGCGTAGACAGGATGAACACCGGGGAGCTGTTTTTT
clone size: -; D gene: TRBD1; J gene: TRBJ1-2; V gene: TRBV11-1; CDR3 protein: CASSSYRGPNYGYTF; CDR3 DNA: TGTGCCAGCAGCTCCTACAGGGGGCCGAACTATGGCTACACCTTC
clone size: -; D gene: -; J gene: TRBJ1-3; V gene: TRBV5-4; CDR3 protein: CASSLQAGNTIYF; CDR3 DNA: TGTGCCAGCAGCTTACAGGCCGGAAACACCATATATTTT
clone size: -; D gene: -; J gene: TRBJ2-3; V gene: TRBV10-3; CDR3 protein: CAISDTTDTQYF; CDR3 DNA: TGTGCCATCAGTGATACCACAGATACGCAGTATTTT
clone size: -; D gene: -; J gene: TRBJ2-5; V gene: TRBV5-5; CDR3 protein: CASSWMPQETQYF; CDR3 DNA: TGTGCCAGCAGCTGGATGCCCCAAGAGACCCAGTACTTC